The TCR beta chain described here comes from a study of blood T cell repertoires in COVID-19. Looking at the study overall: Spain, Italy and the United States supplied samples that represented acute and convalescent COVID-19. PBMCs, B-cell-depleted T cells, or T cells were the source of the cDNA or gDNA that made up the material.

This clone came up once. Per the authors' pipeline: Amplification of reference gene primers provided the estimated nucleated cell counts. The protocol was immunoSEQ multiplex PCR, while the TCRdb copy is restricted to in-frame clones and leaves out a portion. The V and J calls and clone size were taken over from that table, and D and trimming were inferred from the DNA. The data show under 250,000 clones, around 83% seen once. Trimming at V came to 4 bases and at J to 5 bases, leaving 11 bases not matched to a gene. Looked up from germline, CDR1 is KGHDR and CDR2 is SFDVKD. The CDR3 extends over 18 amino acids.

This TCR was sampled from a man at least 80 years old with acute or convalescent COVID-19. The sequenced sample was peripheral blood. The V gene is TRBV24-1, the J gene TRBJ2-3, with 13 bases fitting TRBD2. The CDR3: CATSDSLKLAGGVDTQYF. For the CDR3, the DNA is TGTGCCACCAGTGACTCCCTGAAACTAGCGGGAGGGGTAGATACGCAGTATTTT.